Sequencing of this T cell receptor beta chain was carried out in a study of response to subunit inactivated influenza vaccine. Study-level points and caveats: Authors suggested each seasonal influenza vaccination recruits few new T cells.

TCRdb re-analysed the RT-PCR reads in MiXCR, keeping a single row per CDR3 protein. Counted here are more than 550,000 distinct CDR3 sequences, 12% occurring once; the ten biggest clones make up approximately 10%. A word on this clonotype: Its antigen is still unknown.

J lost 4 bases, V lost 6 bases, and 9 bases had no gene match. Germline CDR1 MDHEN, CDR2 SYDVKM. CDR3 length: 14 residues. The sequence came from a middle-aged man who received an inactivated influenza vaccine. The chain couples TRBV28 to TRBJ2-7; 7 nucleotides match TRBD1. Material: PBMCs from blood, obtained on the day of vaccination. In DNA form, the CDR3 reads TGTGCCAGCAGGGACCAGACAGGGTGGTACGAGCAGTACTTC. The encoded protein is CASRDQTGWYEQYF.